The rows below give T cell receptor beta chains drawn from one sample of a study of blood T cells in healthy people across ages. In TCRdb, the 5' RACE reads were re-called with MiXCR into one record per CDR3 protein. The profile shows some 1.5 million distinct CDR3 sequences, approximately 28% of them singletons. The material sequenced was blood. These TCRs come from a woman under 40 in good health. CDR3s include the opening cysteine and the closing phenylalanine or tryptophan. The D gene is left open where the match is weak. Clone size is not always given. Where it is, it says once, few, many or a class for expanded clones.

-	TRBD1	TRBJ1-4	TRBV3-1	CASSQFRTGDEKLFF	TGTGCCAGCAGCCAGTTCCGCACAGGGGATGAAAAACTGTTTTTT
few	-	TRBJ2-1	TRBV30	CASIGQGIYNEQFF	TGTGCCTCGATCGGGCAGGGGATATACAATGAGCAGTTCTTC
-	-	TRBJ2-4	TRBV7-7	CASSLSEGVWGPPRSGIQYF	TGTGCCAGCAGCTTATCAGAGGGAGTTTGGGGACCCCCAAGGTCGGGAATTCAGTACTTC
-	-	TRBJ1-2	TRBV18	CANSYDGSNYGYTF	TGTGCCAACTCATACGACGGATCTAACTATGGCTACACCTTC
many	-	TRBJ2-5	TRBV6-2/TRBV6-3	CASSYTLKQTQYF	TGTGCCAGCAGTTACACCCTTAAACAGACCCAGTACTTC
-	-	TRBJ2-1	TRBV5-1	CASGLGDDEQFF	TGCGCCAGCGGATTGGGGGACGATGAGCAGTTCTTC
once	-	TRBJ2-1	TRBV30	CAWRDDSLGEQFF	TGTGCCTGGAGGGACGACTCCCTGGGGGAGCAGTTCTTC
few	-	TRBJ2-7	TRBV5-1	CASSLQADEQYF	TGCGCCAGCAGCTTGCAAGCAGACGAGCAGTACTTC
many	-	TRBJ2-1	TRBV29-1	CSVGGPTDRGRGRIYNEQFF	TGCAGCGTTGGGGGCCCGACGGACAGGGGCCGCGGGAGGATCTACAATGAGCAGTTCTTC
-	TRBD2	TRBJ2-1	TRBV18	CVSSTGGTSGVDEQFF	TGTGTCAGCTCAACGGGAGGGACTAGCGGGGTTGATGAGCAGTTCTTC
few	-	TRBJ1-1	TRBV12-3/TRBV12-4	CASSLGLIGRTEAFF	TGTGCCAGCAGTTTAGGCCTGATTGGGAGGACTGAAGCTTTCTTT
many	TRBD1	TRBJ2-1	TRBV5-1	CASSFGQGLRVEQFF	TGCGCCAGCAGCTTCGGACAGGGGTTAAGGGTTGAGCAGTTCTTC
-	-	TRBJ2-1	TRBV9	CASSVRETRYNEQCF	TGTGCCAGCAGCGTTCGTGAGACTCGCTACAATGAGCAGTGCTTC
-	-	TRBJ2-1	TRBV7-3	CASSPTGRGPSYNKQFF	TGTGCCAGCAGCCCGACGGGGCGGGGGCCCTCCTACAATAAGCAGTTCTTC
few	-	TRBJ1-6	TRBV20-1	CSPTATGYNSPLHF	TGCAGTCCAACCGCGACAGGATATAATTCACCCCTCCACTTT
-	TRBD2	TRBJ2-1	TRBV7-9	CASRLAESGEEFF	TGTGCCAGCAGACTGGCTGAGAGCGGGGAAGAGTTCTTC
many	TRBD1	TRBJ2-5	TRBV10-3	CAISEKQGGETQYF	TGTGCCATCAGTGAAAAACAGGGGGGAGAGACCCAGTACTTC
few	-	TRBJ2-5	TRBV7-2	CASSLGFVGGHQETQYF	TGTGCCAGCAGCTTAGGATTTGTGGGGGGCCACCAAGAGACCCAGTACTTC
-	-	TRBJ2-1	TRBV11-2	CASSLVSPYPGEQFF	TGTGCCAGCAGCTTAGTTTCCCCCTACCCCGGTGAGCAGTTCTTC
-	-	TRBJ2-3	TRBV29-1	CSVEDSNPDTQYF	TGCAGCGTTGAAGATAGCAATCCAGATACGCAGTATTTT
many	-	TRBJ2-1	TRBV27	CASSLSWPTYNEQFF	TGTGCCAGCAGCCTCAGTTGGCCCACCTACAATGAGCAGTTCTTC
-	-	TRBJ2-5	TRBV7-9	CASSLQGYYRDKTQYF	TGTGCCAGCAGCTTGCAAGGGTACTATCGGGATAAGACCCAGTACTTC
many	TRBD1	TRBJ2-7	TRBV2	CASSDSMGTGSYEQYF	TGTGCCAGCAGTGATAGTATGGGGACAGGGTCCTACGAGCAGTACTTC
-	-	TRBJ2-1	TRBV5-1	CASSRNEQGLTSYNEQFF	TGCGCCAGCAGTAGGAACGAACAGGGCCTCACCTCCTACAATGAGCAGTTCTTC
-	-	TRBJ2-1	TRBV3-1	CASSNRGLHNEQFF	TGTGCCAGCAGCAATAGGGGACTCCACAATGAGCAGTTCTTC
many	-	TRBJ2-7	TRBV4-3	CASSQDRREQYF	TGCGCCAGCAGCCAAGACCGACGGGAGCAGTACTTC
-	-	TRBJ2-4	TRBV4-1	CASSQGATLAKNIQYF	TGCGCCAGCAGCCAAGGCGCGACATTAGCCAAAAACATTCAGTACTTC
-	-	TRBJ1-2	TRBV2	CASRPIGGYGYTF	TGTGCCAGCAGACCGATAGGGGGCTATGGCTACACCTTC
-	-	TRBJ2-7	TRBV18	CASSPPGYYRYEQYF	TGTGCCAGCTCACCACCTGGCTATTATCGATACGAGCAGTACTTC
once	-	TRBJ2-1	TRBV21-1	CASSASPGKAGQFF	TGTGCCAGCAGCGCTAGCCCGGGCAAAGCAGGGCAGTTCTTC
-	TRBD1	TRBJ2-2	TRBV2	CASGGQGVTGELFF	TGTGCCAGCGGTGGACAGGGCGTTACCGGGGAGCTGTTTTTT
once	-	TRBJ1-1	TRBV6-1	CASSPGVLNTEAFF	TGTGCCAGCAGTCCAGGGGTTTTGAACACTGAAGCTTTCTTT
few	TRBD1	TRBJ2-3	TRBV29-1	CNAVGGQGTDTQYF	TGCAACGCCGTCGGGGGACAGGGGACAGATACGCAGTATTTT
-	TRBD1	TRBJ1-1	TRBV7-9	CASSFLSTGSTEAFF	TGTGCCAGCAGCTTCCTCTCGACAGGGAGCACTGAAGCTTTCTTT
few	TRBD1	TRBJ1-1	TRBV30	CAWIPGQGDPMNTEAFF	TGTGCCTGGATTCCGGGACAGGGCGATCCCATGAACACTGAAGCTTTCTTT
-	TRBD1	TRBJ2-3	TRBV20-1	CRAGQGSTDTQYF	TGCAGAGCGGGACAGGGGAGCACAGATACGCAGTATTTT
few	-	TRBJ1-1	TRBV29-1	CSAKTWDTEAFF	TGCAGCGCTAAGACATGGGACACTGAAGCTTTCTTT
-	-	TRBJ2-5	TRBV10-3	CAIGESWWNNEQYF	TGTGCCATCGGTGAGTCCTGGTGGAACAATGAGCAGTACTTC
-	-	TRBJ2-3	TRBV28	CASSLEGGRRDTQYF	TGTGCCAGCAGTTTGGAGGGGGGAAGGCGGGATACGCAGTATTTT
few	TRBD2	TRBJ2-7	TRBV7-3	CASSPGGEEQYF	TGTGCCAGCAGCCCGGGGGGGGAAGAGCAGTACTTC
-	-	TRBJ2-7	TRBV6-5	CASRPDRYNEQYF	TGTGCCAGCAGGCCTGACAGATACAATGAGCAGTACTTC
few	TRBD2	TRBJ2-5	TRBV4-2	CASSQGPSGGHRETQYF	TGTGCCAGCAGCCAAGGGCCTAGCGGGGGCCATCGGGAGACCCAGTACTTC
few	-	TRBJ1-6	TRBV5-5	CASSLDSGGSPLHF	TGTGCCAGCAGCTTGGACAGCGGGGGCTCACCCCTCCACTTT
-	-	TRBJ2-4	TRBV11-2	CASSLVHNEQYF	TGTGCCAGCAGCTTGGTCCACAATGAGCAGTACTTC
few	TRBD1	TRBJ2-3	TRBV5-6	CASSLTGDEKDTQYF	TGTGCCAGCAGCTTGACAGGGGATGAGAAAGATACGCAGTATTTT
-	TRBD2	TRBJ2-2	TRBV24-1	CATQRDTNTGELFF	TGTGCCACCCAGCGGGATACGAACACCGGGGAGCTGTTTTTT
once	TRBD2	TRBJ2-7	TRBV20-1	CSARPPGGADEQYF	TGCAGTGCTAGGCCGCCGGGAGGGGCCGATGAGCAGTACTTC